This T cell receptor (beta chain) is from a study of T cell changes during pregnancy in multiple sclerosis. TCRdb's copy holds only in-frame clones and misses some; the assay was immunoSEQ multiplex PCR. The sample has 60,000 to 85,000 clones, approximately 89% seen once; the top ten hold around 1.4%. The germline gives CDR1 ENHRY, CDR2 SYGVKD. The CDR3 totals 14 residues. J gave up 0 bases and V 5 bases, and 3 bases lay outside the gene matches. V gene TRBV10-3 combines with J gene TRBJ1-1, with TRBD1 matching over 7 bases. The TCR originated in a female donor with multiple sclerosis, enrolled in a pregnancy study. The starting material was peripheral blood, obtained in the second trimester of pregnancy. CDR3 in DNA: TGTGCCATCAGTTTCCAGGGGGTGAACACTGAAGCTTTCTTT. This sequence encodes CAISFQGVNTEAFF.